Given below is one T cell receptor beta chain in context. The sample originates from a study of blood T cell repertoires in COVID-19. Overall study context: Whether acute or convalescent, the COVID-19 samples came from the United States, Italy and Spain. T cells, B-cell-depleted T cells, or PBMCs provided the cDNA or gDNA that served as material.

Participant-given clinical history determined each cohort assignment. Method: immunoSEQ multiplex PCR; TCRdb's copy keeps in-frame clones and lacks some. The table lists a few hundred thousand clones, 85% to 90% of them singletons. Trimming left V 4 bases short and J 2 bases short, with 15 bases between. The length of the CDR3 is 15 residues. Per germline, CDR1 KGHSH and CDR2 LQKENI. The TCR was taken from a woman aged 60-70 years who had recovered from COVID-19. The genes are TRBV18 and TRBJ2-7; the D gene is possibly TRBD1 (6 bases). The sequencing sample was made of PBMCs or T cells enriched from blood (not recorded which). DNA for the CDR3: TGTGCCAGCTCACTAGGGCAGGGGTTCCCCTACGAGCAGTACTTC. It is translated as CASSLGQGFPYEQYF.